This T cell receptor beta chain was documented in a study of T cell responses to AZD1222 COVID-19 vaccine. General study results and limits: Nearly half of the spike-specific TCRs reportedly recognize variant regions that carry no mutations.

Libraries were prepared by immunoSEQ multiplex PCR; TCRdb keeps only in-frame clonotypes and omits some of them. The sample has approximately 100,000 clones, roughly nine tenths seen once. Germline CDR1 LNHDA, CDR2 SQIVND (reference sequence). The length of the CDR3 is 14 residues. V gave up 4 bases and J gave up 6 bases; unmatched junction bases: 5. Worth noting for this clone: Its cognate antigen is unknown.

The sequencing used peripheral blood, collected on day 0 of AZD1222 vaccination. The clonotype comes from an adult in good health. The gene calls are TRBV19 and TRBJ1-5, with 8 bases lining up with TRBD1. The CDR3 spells CASSTQGAAQPQHF. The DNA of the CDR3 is TGTGCCAGTAGTACCCAGGGGGCAGCTCAGCCCCAGCATTTT.